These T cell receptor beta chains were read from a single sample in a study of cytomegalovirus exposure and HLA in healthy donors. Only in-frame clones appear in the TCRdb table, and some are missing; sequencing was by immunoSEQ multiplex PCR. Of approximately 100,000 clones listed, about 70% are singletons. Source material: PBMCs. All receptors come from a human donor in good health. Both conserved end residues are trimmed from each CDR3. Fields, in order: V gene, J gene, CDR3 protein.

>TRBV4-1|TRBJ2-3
ASGRGAADTQY
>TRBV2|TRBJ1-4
ASSVRGGANEKLF
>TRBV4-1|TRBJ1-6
ASSQASGDNSPLH
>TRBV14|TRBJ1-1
ASSQGYFGDRGKRNTEAF
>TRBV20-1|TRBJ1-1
SARRSEAF
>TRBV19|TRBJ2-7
ASRKFGTGNEQY
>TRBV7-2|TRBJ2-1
ASSRGGQGYNEQF
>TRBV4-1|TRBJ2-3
ASSHQAGGRQGRDTQY
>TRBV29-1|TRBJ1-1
SAGGAGTEAF
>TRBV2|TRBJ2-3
ARRGISGGEDTQY
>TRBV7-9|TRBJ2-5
ASSLGGVGETQY
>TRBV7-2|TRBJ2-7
ASSPRGSGRTPYEQY
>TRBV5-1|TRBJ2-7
ASSVPGLAAYEQY
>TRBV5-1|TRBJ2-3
ASSLLGGQGTDTQY
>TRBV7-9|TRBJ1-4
ASSFTTGVTRNEKLF
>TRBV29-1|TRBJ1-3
SVGTMGRNTIY
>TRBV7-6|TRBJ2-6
ASSPKPGTGAGANVLT
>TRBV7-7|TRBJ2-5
ASSRDRAETQY
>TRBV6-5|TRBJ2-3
ASSGTSAGTNTQY